The sequence of this TCR beta chain was determined in a study of OX40 agonist ivuxolimab in advanced cancers. Looking at the study overall: Ivuxolimab was a fully human IgG2 agonistic monoclonal antibody targeting the costimulatory receptor OX40 (CD134). Intravenous ivuxolimab was administered to patients every 2 weeks at six dose levels: 0.01, 0.1, 0.3, 1.5, 3 and 10 mg/kg. Among the roughly 50 dose-escalation patients, around 20 had hepatocellular carcinoma, 15 melanoma, 9 renal cell carcinoma and 9 head and neck cancer. A male proportion of 75% to 85% and a mean age of 60 years, ranging from roughly 23 to 90, were recorded for the dose-escalation cohort. Prior anti-PD-1, anti-PD-L1 or anti-CTLA-4 therapy was permitted, and 35% to 40% of dose-escalation patients had received checkpoint inhibitors. Partial responses occurred in three dose-escalation patients: two with cutaneous melanoma and one with hepatocellular carcinoma. The point of sequencing TCRbeta in the periphery was to test whether ivuxolimab changed TCR sequence diversity and drove clonal T-cell expansion. The paper describes the monotherapy dose-escalation part (N = 52 patients) of the phase I trial of ivuxolimab.

General findings and caveats noted by the study authors: The antigen specificity of the peripheral T cells that underwent clonal expansion was not determined. At doses of 0.1 to 3.0 mg/kg, clonal expansion of both CD4+ and CD8+ T cells in blood was seen between baseline and week 6. In partial responders in the 0.1-3.0 mg/kg groups, normalized peripheral clonal expansion was found to be among the lowest, especially among CD8+ T cells. Low levels of normalized T-cell clonal expansion were also seen in some patients who did not respond. On average, CD8+ T cells showed more expanded clones than CD4+ T cells after ivuxolimab.

Patients with a history of autoimmune disease or receiving systemic immunosuppression were excluded from the trial. Peripheral blood for TCR sequencing was collected from all dose cohorts at baseline, on cycle 4 day 1, and on cycle 7 day 1. The samples were drawn from a first-in-human, open-label, multicenter phase I dose-escalation trial of ivuxolimab. Adults with locally advanced or metastatic melanoma, renal cell carcinoma, hepatocellular carcinoma or head and neck squamous cell carcinoma were enrolled in the trial. Before TCR sequencing, CD4+ and CD8+ T cells were separately sorted from peripheral blood. Genomic DNA was isolated from the sorted cells so that the TCRbeta CDR3 region could be sequenced. TCRbeta CDR3 regions were sequenced using the immunoSEQ Assay. The immuneACCESS repertoire file appears here via TCRdb, limited to in-frame rearrangements. These files lack a portion of the clones; in checked studies, under half of the deficit traces to unresolved V genes, and the cause of the others is not known. In all, the sample holds roughly 86,000 clones, and around 86% of those were seen once. About 1.9% of the sample is in the top ten clones.

This clone is a singleton in its sample. The specificity of this receptor is unknown. Per-base quality was not reported, and no clone a single base away is much larger than it. The TCR sequence derives from an adult with an advanced solid tumor such as melanoma, head and neck, liver or kidney cancer. The material was CD4+ or CD8+ T cells sorted from blood, obtained in a trial of the OX40 agonist ivuxolimab.

The DNA sequence is TGTGCCACTAAGGGGACTAGCGGGAGATCCAACCTGTACAATGAGCAGTTCTTC. This sequence encodes CATKGTSGRSNLYNEQFF. The V gene is TRBV15 and the J gene is TRBJ2-1; TRBD2 lines up with 14 middle nucleotides. The CDR3 has 18 amino acids, counting the end cysteine and phenylalanine. CDR3 DNA is the only sequence kept; it has 54 bases, read in frame from the first base. Ends trimmed: V by 9 bases, J by 4 bases; bases unmatched to a gene: 14. Reading the germline V gene (reference sequence) gives CDR1 LNHNV and CDR2 YYDKDF.